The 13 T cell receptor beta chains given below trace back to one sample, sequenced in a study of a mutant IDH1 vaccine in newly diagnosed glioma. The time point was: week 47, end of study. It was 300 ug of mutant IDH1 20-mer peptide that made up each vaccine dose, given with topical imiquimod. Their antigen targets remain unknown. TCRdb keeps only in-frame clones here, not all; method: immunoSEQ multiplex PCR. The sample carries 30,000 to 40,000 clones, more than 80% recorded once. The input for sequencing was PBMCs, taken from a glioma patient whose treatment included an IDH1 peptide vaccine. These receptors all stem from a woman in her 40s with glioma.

The CDR3 bases are TGCGCCAGCAGCCGGGGGGGCCTCCAAGAGACCCAGTACTTC. It is translated as CASSRGGLQETQYF. The J gene is TRBJ2-5, the V gene TRBV4-1; TRBD2 might be the D (7 bases). Trimming removed 4 bases from V and 1 base from J, with 10 bases in between. The CDR3 is made up of 14 amino acids. Germline CDR1 is MGHRA and CDR2 is YSYEKL.

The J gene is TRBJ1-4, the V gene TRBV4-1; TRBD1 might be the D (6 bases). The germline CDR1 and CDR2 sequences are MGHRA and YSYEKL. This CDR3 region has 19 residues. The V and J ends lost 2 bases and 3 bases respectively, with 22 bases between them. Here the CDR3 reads CASSQLTGVGAPANEKLFF. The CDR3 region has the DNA TGCGCCAGCAGCCAACTCACTGGAGTGGGGGCTCCGGCTAATGAAAAACTGTTTTTT.

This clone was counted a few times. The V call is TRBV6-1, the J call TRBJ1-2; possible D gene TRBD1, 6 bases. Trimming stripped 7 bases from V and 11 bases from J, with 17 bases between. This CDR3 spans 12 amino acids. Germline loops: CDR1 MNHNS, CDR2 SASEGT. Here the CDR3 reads CASNPTGFKYTF. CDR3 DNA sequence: TGTGCCAGCAATCCTACAGGGTTTAAGTACACCTTC.

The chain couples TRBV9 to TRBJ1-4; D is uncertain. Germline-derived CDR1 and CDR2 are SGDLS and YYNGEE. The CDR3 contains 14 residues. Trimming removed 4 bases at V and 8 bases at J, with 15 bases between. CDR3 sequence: CASSPRALGEKLFF. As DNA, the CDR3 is TGTGCCAGCAGCCCCCGGGCCCTGGGGGAAAAACTGTTTTTT.

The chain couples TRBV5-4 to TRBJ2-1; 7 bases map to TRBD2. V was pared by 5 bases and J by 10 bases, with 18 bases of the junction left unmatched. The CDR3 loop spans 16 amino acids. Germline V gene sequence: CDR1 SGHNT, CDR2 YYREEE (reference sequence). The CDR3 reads CASRETSRGVIGEQFF. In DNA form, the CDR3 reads TGTGCCAGCAGGGAAACTAGTCGGGGGGTTATAGGGGAGCAGTTCTTC.

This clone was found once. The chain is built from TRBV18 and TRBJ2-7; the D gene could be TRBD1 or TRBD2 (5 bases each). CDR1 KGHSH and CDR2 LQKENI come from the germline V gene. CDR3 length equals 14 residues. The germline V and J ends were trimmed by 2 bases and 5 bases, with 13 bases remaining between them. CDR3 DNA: TGTGCCAGCTCACCAGGGACGGGATCCGACGAGCAGTACTTC. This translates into CASSPGTGSDEQYF.

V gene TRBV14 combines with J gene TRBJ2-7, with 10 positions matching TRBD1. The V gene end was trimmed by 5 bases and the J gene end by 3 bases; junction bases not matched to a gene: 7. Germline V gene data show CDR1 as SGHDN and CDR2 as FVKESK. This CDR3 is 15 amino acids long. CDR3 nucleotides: TGTGCCAGCAGCTTTGGGACAGGGGACCTCTACGAGCAGTACTTC. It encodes CASSFGTGDLYEQYF.

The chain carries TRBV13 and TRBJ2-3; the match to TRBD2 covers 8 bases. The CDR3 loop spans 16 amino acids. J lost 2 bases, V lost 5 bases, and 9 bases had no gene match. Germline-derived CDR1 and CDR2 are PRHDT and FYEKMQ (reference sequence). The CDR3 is CASSPFTSGLTDTQYF. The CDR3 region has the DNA TGTGCCAGCAGCCCGTTCACTAGCGGACTCACAGATACGCAGTATTTT. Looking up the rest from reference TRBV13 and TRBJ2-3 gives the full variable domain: AAGVIQSPRHLIKEKRETATLKCYPIPRHDTVYWYQQGPGQDPQFLISFYEKMQSDKGSIPDRFSAQQFSDYHSELNMSSLELGDSALYFCASSPFTSGLTDTQYFGPGTRLTVL.

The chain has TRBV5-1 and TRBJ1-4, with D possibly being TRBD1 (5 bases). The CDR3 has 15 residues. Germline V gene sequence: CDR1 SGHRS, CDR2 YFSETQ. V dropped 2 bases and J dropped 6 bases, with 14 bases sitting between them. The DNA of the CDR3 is TGCGCCAGCAGCTTAGGACAAGTCATAGATGAAAAACTGTTTTTT. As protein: CASSLGQVIDEKLFF.

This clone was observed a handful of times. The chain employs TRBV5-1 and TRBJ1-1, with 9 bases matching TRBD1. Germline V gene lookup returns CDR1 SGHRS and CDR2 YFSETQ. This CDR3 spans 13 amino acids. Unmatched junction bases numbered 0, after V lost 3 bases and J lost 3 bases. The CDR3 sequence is CASSWDRDTEAFF. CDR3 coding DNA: TGCGCCAGCAGCTGGGACAGGGACACTGAAGCTTTCTTT.

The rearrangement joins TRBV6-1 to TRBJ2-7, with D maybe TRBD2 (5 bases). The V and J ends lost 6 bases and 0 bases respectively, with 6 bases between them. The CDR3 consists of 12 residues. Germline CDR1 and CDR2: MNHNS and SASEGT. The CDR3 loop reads CASSGNSYEQYF. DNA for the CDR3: TGTGCCAGCAGCGGGAACTCCTACGAGCAGTACTTC.

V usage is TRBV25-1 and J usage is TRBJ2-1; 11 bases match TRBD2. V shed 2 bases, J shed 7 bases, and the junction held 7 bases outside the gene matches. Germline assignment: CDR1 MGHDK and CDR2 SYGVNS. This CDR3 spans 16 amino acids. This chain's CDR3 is CASSEKVAGGGNEQFF. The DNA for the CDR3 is TGTGCCAGCAGTGAAAAGGTAGCGGGAGGGGGTAATGAGCAGTTCTTC.

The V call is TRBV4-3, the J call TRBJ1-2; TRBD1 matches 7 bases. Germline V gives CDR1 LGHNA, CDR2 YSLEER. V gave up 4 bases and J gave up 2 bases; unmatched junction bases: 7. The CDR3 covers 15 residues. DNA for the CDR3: TGCGCCAGCAGCCCAGGGACAGCGGAAAACTATGGCTACACCTTC. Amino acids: CASSPGTAENYGYTF.